This T cell receptor (beta chain) was captured in a study of cytomegalovirus exposure and HLA in healthy donors. The PCR ran on 60 Vbeta and 13 Jbeta primers. Generated by immunoSEQ multiplex PCR, the TCRdb table keeps only in-frame clones and is missing some. The sample shows under 200,000 clones, about 77% of them seen only once. For this clone: Antigen: not known.

J lost 10 bases, V lost 6 bases, and 17 bases had no gene match. The CDR3 has 15 amino acids. The germline V gene has CDR1 MNHNS and CDR2 SASEGT. Broader study findings: Altogether, 170 or so TCR beta chains were recorded as cytomegalovirus-associated.

The clonotype comes from a woman between 40 and 55 years old in good health and CMV-seropositive. J is TRBJ2-5 and V is TRBV6-1; TRBD1 aligns across 7 bases. The sequenced sample consisted of PBMCs. The CDR3 region has the DNA TGTGCCAGCAGCCCCCGGACAGGAAGGAGAGATGACCAGTACTTC. Its translation: CASSPRTGRRDDQYF.